This T cell receptor (beta chain) was identified during a study of Ad26.COV2.S vaccination and SARS-CoV-2 variants (dated by TCRdb to about 2021). Background for the entire study: Vaccine-arm donors came from COV1001, a multicentre, randomized, double-blind, placebo-controlled phase I-IIa trial of Ad26.COV2.S in healthy adults. Dosing of Ad26.COV2.S was intramuscular, at either 5x10^10 or 1x10^11 viral particles, delivered as one shot or as two shots spaced 56 days apart. TCRbeta repertoire sequencing was used to assess the specificity and breadth of SARS-CoV-2-reactive T cell receptors after Ad26.COV2.S vaccination. Investigators did not know the trial group allocation while performing experiments and assessing outcomes. A total of approximately 30 samples were included in the TCR-sequenced set, comprising around 19 Ad26.COV2.S vaccine recipients, 5 placebo recipients and 8 SARS-CoV-2 convalescent individuals. Trial participants were randomized into five groups of five: low-dose or high-dose Ad26.COV2.S given once or twice, or placebo on both occasions. What the research found in general, with its limitations: Higher spike-specific TCR breadth was observed in Ad26.COV2.S recipients than in placebo recipients (P = 0.0014). The authors noted that the TCR breadth and depth analyses may have underestimated total T cell responses. Non-spike TCR breadth was comparable between vaccine and placebo recipients, consistent with the vaccine containing only spike. After vaccination, spike-specific CD8+ and CD4+ T cell responses were reported to show substantial breadth. The study was not powered for comparison of responses between vaccine doses or regimens.

Taken with the paper, the label for treatment or condition translates to: around 19 received Ad26.COV2.S at low or high dose, single or two shots; several received placebo; per-sample allocation not given. Repertoires of vaccine and placebo recipients were sequenced from samples collected on day 63 after the first injection. In Cohort 1b, 20 to 25 adults aged 18-55 years were enrolled at a single site in Boston, USA, between 29 July and 7 August 2020. Ad26.COV2.S consisted of a replication-incompetent adenovirus type 26 vector by which a prefusion-stabilized SARS-CoV-2 spike protein from the original Wuhan strain was expressed. The immunoSEQ Assay was the method used to sequence TCRbeta CDR3 regions. After extraction, genomic DNA underwent amplification by bias-controlled multiplex PCR, followed by high-throughput sequencing. In the paper's pipeline: Collapsing and filtering of sequences were performed to quantify the absolute abundance of each unique TCRbeta CDR3 region. Usable DNA was measured by amplifying reference genes present in all nucleated cells, and TCRbeta template counts were normalized to that usable DNA to estimate T cell fraction. Repertoire TCRs were annotated as SARS-CoV-2-specific when V gene, CDR3 amino acid sequence and J gene were exactly matched to a known reactive TCR set. The reference SARS-CoV-2 TCR set came from MIRA and was filtered for enrichment in COVID-19-positive ImmuneCODE repertoires, removing public or cross-reactive TCRs. Using the MIRA antigens, annotated TCRs were further analysed by specific ORF or by position within an ORF. Depth was the summed frequency of annotated unique rearrangements, while breadth was defined as annotated unique rearrangements over total unique productive rearrangements. Two-sided Wilcoxon rank-sum tests were used to compare TCR breadth between groups. Not all clones reach the TCRdb copy of this immuneACCESS table, which keeps in-frame sequences only. Checked studies attribute under half of the gap to unresolved V genes and leave the rest unexplained. From that table come the V and J calls and clone size; the DNA was used to work out D and trimming. The sample yields about 280,000 clones; about 90% were counted once. More than 2.5% of the sample goes to the ten largest clones.

Comment on this clone: No antigen is known for it. The sample holds no much larger clone one base away, and base qualities are not on file.

The CDR3, cysteine through phenylalanine, is 16 amino acids long. Here the CDR3 DNA is all that survives: 48 bases in frame from base 1. Compared with germline, V lacks 5 bases and J lacks 6 bases; bases without a gene match: 14. The germline V gene supplies CDR1 SGHNT and CDR2 YENEEA. The V and J genes are TRBV11-3 and TRBJ2-3; TRBD1 agrees with 7 junctional bases. The starting material was peripheral blood, obtained in a trial of Ad26.COV2.S vaccine versus placebo. This clonotype was obtained from a person aged 18-60 years who received the Ad26.COV2.S COVID-19 vaccine or a placebo. The DNA reads TGTGCCAGCAGCCCCGGGACAGACCGAGGTTCGGATACGCAGTATTTT. This encodes CASSPGTDRGSDTQYF.